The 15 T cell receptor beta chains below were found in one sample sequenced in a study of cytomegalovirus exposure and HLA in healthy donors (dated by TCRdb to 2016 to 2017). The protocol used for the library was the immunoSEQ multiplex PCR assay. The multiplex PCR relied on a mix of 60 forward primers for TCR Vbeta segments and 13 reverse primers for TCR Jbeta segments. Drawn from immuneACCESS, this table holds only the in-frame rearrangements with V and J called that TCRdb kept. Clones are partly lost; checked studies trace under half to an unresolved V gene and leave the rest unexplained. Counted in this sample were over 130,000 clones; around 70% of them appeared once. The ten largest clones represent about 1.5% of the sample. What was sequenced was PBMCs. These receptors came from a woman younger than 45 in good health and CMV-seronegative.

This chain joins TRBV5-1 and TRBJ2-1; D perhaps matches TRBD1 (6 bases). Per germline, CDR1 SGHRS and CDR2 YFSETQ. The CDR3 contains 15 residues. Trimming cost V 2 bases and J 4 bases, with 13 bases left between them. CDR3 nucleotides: TGCGCCAGCAGCTTTGGGACACAAGGTTACAATGAGCAGTTCTTC. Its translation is CASSFGTQGYNEQFF. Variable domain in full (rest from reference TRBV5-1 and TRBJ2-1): KAGVTQTPRYLIKTRGQQVTLSCSPISGHRSVSWYQQTPGQGLQFLFEYFSETQRNKGNFPGRFSGRQFSNSRSEMNVSTLELGDSALYLCASSFGTQGYNEQFFGPGTRLTVL.

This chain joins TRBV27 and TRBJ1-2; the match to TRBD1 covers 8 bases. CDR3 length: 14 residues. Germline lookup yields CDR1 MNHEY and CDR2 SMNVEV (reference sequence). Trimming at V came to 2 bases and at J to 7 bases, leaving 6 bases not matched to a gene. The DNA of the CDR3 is TGTGCCAGCAGTTTAGACAGGGGTTTTTCTGGCTACACCTTC. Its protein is CASSLDRGFSGYTF.

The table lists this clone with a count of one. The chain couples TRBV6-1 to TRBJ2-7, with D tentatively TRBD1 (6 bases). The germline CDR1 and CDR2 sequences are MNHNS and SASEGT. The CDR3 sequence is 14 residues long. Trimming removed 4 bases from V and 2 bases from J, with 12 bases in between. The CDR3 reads CASSAFQGPYEQYF. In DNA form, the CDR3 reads TGTGCCAGCAGTGCTTTCCAGGGGCCCTACGAGCAGTACTTC.

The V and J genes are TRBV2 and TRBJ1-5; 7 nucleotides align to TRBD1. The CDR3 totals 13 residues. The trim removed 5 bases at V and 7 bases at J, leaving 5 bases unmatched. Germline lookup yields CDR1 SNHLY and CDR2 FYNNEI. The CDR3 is CASSKDRAQPQHF. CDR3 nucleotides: TGTGCCAGCAGTAAAGACAGGGCCCAGCCCCAGCATTTT.

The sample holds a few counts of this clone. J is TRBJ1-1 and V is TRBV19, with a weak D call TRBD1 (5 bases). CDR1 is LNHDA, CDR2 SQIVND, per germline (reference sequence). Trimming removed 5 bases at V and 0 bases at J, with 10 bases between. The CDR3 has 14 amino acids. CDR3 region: CASSSPGMNTEAFF. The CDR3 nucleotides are TGTGCCAGTAGTTCCCCAGGGATGAACACTGAAGCTTTCTTT.

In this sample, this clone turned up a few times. CDR3 nucleotide sequence: TGTGCCAGCAGCTTGGGGGACAGGATCCACGAGCAGTACTTC. This sequence encodes CASSLGDRIHEQYF. The chain combines TRBV5-8 with TRBJ2-7; TRBD1 matches 8 bases. Trimming cost V 0 bases and J 5 bases; bases outside gene matches: 4. CDR3 length: 14 amino acids. CDR1 and CDR2 from the germline V gene are SGHTS and YDEGEE.

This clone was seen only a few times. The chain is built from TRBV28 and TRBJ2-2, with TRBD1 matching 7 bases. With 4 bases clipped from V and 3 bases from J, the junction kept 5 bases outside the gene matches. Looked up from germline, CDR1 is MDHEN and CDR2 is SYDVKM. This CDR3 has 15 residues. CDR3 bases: TGTGCCAGCAGTTCCGGGACAGACTACACCGGGGAGCTGTTTTTT. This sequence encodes CASSSGTDYTGELFF. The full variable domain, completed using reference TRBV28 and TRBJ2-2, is DVKVTQSSRYLVKRTGEKVFLECVQDMDHENMFWYRQDPGLGLRLIYFSYDVKMKEKGDIPEGYSVSREKKERFSLILESASTNQTSMYLCASSSGTDYTGELFFGEGSRLTVL.

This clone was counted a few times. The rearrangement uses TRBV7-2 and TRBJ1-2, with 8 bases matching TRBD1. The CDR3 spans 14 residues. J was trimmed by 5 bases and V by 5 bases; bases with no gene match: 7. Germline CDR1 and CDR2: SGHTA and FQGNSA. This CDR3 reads CASSPDRGRYGYTF. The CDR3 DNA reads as TGTGCCAGCAGCCCCGACAGGGGAAGGTATGGCTACACCTTC.

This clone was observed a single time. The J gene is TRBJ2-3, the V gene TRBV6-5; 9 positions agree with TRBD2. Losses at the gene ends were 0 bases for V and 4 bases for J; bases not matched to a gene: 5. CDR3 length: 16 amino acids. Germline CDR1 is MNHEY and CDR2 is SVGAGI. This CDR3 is CASSYSFGGRADTQYF. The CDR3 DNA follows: TGTGCCAGCAGTTACTCGTTTGGCGGGAGGGCAGATACGCAGTATTTT.

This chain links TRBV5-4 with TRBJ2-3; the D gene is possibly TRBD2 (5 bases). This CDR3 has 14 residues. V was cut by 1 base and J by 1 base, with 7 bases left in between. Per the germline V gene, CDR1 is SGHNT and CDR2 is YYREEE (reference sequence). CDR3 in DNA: TGTGCCAGCAGCTTGCGGGGAGGCACAGATACGCAGTATTTT. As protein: CASSLRGGTDTQYF.

The CDR3 sequence is CASSPGGGYEQFF. CDR3 coding DNA: TGCGCCAGCAGCCCCGGGGGAGGCTATGAGCAGTTCTTC. V and J are TRBV5-1 and TRBJ2-1; tentative D call: TRBD2 (6 bases). Germline V gene sequence: CDR1 SGHRS, CDR2 YFSETQ. This CDR3 contains 13 residues. The V end lost 4 bases, the J end lost 8 bases, and 13 bases lay between the germline ends.

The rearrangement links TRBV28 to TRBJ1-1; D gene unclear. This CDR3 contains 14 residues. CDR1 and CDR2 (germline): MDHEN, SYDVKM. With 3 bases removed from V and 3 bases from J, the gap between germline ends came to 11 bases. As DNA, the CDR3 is TGTGCCAGCAGTTTGCAGGAATCCTACACTGAAGCTTTCTTT. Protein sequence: CASSLQESYTEAFF. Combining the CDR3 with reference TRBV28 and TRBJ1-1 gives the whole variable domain DVKVTQSSRYLVKRTGEKVFLECVQDMDHENMFWYRQDPGLGLRLIYFSYDVKMKEKGDIPEGYSVSREKKERFSLILESASTNQTSMYLCASSLQESYTEAFFGQGTRLTVV.

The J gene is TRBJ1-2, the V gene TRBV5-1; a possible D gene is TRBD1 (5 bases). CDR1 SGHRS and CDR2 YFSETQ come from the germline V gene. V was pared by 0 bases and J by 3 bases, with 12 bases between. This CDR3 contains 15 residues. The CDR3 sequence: CASSLASGGDYGYTF. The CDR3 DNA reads TGCGCCAGCAGCTTGGCCTCCGGGGGGGACTATGGCTACACCTTC.

CDR3 amino acids: CASTPRTGAYSPLHF. The CDR3 region has the DNA TGTGCCAGCACTCCGCGGACAGGGGCTTATTCACCCCTCCACTTT. The chain recombines TRBV6-6 with TRBJ1-6; 9 bases are a match to TRBD1. Germline V gene lookup returns CDR1 MNHNY and CDR2 SVGAGI (reference sequence). V trimming: 7 bases; J trimming: 8 bases; junction bases outside the gene matches: 9. There are 15 residues in the CDR3.

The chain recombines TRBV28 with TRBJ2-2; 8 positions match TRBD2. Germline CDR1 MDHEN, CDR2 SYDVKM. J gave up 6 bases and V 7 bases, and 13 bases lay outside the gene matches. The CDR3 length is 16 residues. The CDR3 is CASMFSGTRVPGELFF. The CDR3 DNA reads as TGTGCCAGCATGTTTTCCGGGACTAGGGTCCCCGGGGAGCTGTTTTTT.